The source of this T cell receptor (beta chain) is a study of OX40 agonist ivuxolimab in advanced cancers. About the study: Checkpoint inhibitors had been given previously to 35% to 50% of patients.

Blood sampling was done at baseline, cycle 4 day 1, and cycle 7 day 1. From germline, CDR1 is SGDLS and CDR2 YYNGEE. Losses at the gene ends were 0 bases for V and 3 bases for J; bases not matched to a gene: 2. There are 15 residues in the CDR3. TCRdb's table, derived via immunoSEQ multiplex PCR, lists solely in-frame clones and lacks some. The repertoire holds 90,000 to 120,000 clones, with roughly 90% as singletons. The V call is TRBV9, the J call TRBJ1-5, with 8 positions matching TRBD1. This TCR derives from an adult with an advanced solid tumor such as melanoma, head and neck, liver or kidney cancer. Material: CD4+ or CD8+ T cells sorted from blood, obtained in a trial of the OX40 agonist ivuxolimab. The CDR3 DNA reads TGTGCCAGCAGCGTAGGGACAGGGTCCAATCAGCCCCAGCATTTT. Protein: CASSVGTGSNQPQHF.